These 19 T cell receptor beta chains came from one sample sequenced in a study of control samples from healthy donors and cancer patients. Method: immunoSEQ multiplex PCR; TCRdb's copy keeps in-frame clones and lacks some. This table has some 150,000 clones, around 94% appearing once. The specimen sequenced was PBMCs. Every receptor here comes from a man between 60 and 75 years old with colorectal cancer.

In the case of this clone: Other DNA sequences within the sample encode an identical CDR3. The rearrangement links TRBV7-2 to TRBJ2-5, with 7 bases lining up with TRBD2. This CDR3 is built from 14 residues. Germline V gene lookup returns CDR1 SGHTA and CDR2 FQGNSA. Trimming cost V 0 bases and J 2 bases; bases outside gene matches: 0. This chain's CDR3 is CASSLAGGQETQYF. CDR3 in DNA: TGTGCCAGCAGCTTAGCGGGGGGGCAAGAGACCCAGTACTTC.

This chain links TRBV5-1 with TRBJ2-1; weak D call: TRBD1 (6 bases). The CDR3 consists of 16 residues. The germline V gene has CDR1 SGHRS and CDR2 YFSETQ. V dropped 9 bases and J dropped 0 bases, with 19 bases sitting between them. CDR3 bases: TGCGCCACCCAAGAAGGGGGTACGAGCTCCTACAATGAGCAGTTCTTC. Translated: CATQEGGTSSYNEQFF.

The chain has TRBV29-1 and TRBJ1-2, with D unclear. This CDR3 has 14 residues. V lost 0 bases and J lost 0, with 8 bases in between. Germline V gene data show CDR1 as SQVTM and CDR2 as ANQGSEA. The CDR3 is CSVEDSNANYGYTF. For the CDR3, the DNA is TGCAGCGTTGAAGACAGCAATGCTAACTATGGCTACACCTTC. Using reference TRBV29-1 and TRBJ1-2 for the parts outside the CDR3, the full variable domain is SAVISQKPSRDICQRGTSLTIQCQVDSQVTMMFWYRQQPGQSLTLIATANQGSEATYESGFVIDKFPISRPNLTFSTLTVSNMSPEDSSIYLCSVEDSNANYGYTFGSGTRLTVV.

The chain joins TRBV30 to TRBJ1-1; D is ambiguous. V lost 1 base and J 4 bases, leaving 10 bases between the germline ends. This CDR3 spans 13 amino acids. The germline V gene encodes CDR1 GTSNPN and CDR2 SVGIG (reference sequence). CDR3 nucleotides: TGTGCCTGGAGTGGGCTGCGGGGCACTGAAGCTTTCTTT. It yields the protein CAWSGLRGTEAFF.

The chain has TRBV7-9 and TRBJ1-1, with D possibly TRBD1 on 6 matching bases. Trimming took 4 bases from V and 1 from J, leaving 13 bases between them. Germline V gene data show CDR1 as SEHNR and CDR2 as FQNEAQ (reference sequence). The CDR3 covers 15 residues. The CDR3 reads CASSSGASRNTEAFF. CDR3 bases: TGTGCCAGCAGCTCAGGGGCCTCTCGGAACACTGAAGCTTTCTTT.

The chain links TRBV10-2 to TRBJ2-5; TRBD1 aligns across 9 bases. The CDR3 is 17 residues long. Per the germline V gene, CDR1 is WSHSY and CDR2 is SAAADI. The J segment lost 1 base and the V segment lost 0 bases, leaving 6 bases of the junction unmatched. CDR3 DNA sequence: TGCGCCAGCAGTGAGTCCCGGACAGGGGCGAGCCAAGAGACCCAGTACTTC. Its protein is CASSESRTGASQETQYF.

The chain employs TRBV5-4 and TRBJ1-2; tentative D call: TRBD1 (5 bases). The germline CDR1 and CDR2 sequences are SGHNT and YYREEE (reference sequence). The CDR3 is made up of 14 amino acids. The V gene lost 0 bases and the J gene lost 4 bases, with 10 bases spanning the gap. Here the CDR3 DNA reads TGTGCCAGCAGCTTGGTAGGGGTGGCCTATGGCTACACCTTC. Protein: CASSLVGVAYGYTF.

V usage is TRBV5-1 and J usage is TRBJ2-7; D perhaps matches TRBD2 (5 bases). The CDR3 runs to 14 residues. Germline CDR1 reads SGHRS; CDR2 reads YFSETQ. The germline V and J ends were trimmed by 4 bases and 3 bases, with 14 bases remaining between them. The CDR3 DNA reads TGCGCCAGCAGCATAGGACTTTACAACTACGAGCAGTACTTC. This gives the protein CASSIGLYNYEQYF.

This clone has just one count. V and J are TRBV27 and TRBJ1-6, with 12 positions matching TRBD1. J lost 13 bases, V lost 5 bases, and 6 bases had no gene match. The CDR3 contains 14 residues. Germline CDR1 MNHEY, CDR2 SMNVEV (reference sequence). In nucleotides, the CDR3 is TGTGCCAGCAGTGCGGGACAGGGGGCCGGCCCCCTCCACTTT. Residues: CASSAGQGAGPLHF.

The V gene is TRBV4-1, the J gene TRBJ2-1; 9 nucleotides align to TRBD1. Trimming cost V 2 bases and J 10 bases; bases outside gene matches: 9. The CDR3 is 15 residues long. Germline CDR1 MGHRA, CDR2 YSYEKL. CDR3 bases: TGCGCCAGCAGCCAATCCGGGACAGGGTTAGGGGAGCAGTTCTTC. Protein sequence: CASSQSGTGLGEQFF.

CDR3 amino acids: CASSGDRAVSGNTIYF. In DNA form, the CDR3 reads TGTGCCAGCAGCGGGGACAGGGCGGTCTCTGGAAACACCATATATTTT. The rearrangement links TRBV11-2 to TRBJ1-3, with 9 bases aligning to TRBD1. The CDR3 covers 16 residues. Losses at the gene ends were 5 bases for V and 0 bases for J; bases not matched to a gene: 5. CDR1 SGHAT and CDR2 FQNNGV come from the germline V gene.

The chain has TRBV3-1 (or the pseudogene TRBV3-2) and TRBJ2-7, with a tentative D call TRBD1 (6 bases). V lost 4 bases to trimming and J lost 1 base, with 11 bases between them. Per germline, CDR1 LGHDT and CDR2 YNNKEL (reference sequence). This CDR3 comprises 14 residues. This CDR3 reads CASSRDRTSYEQYF. The CDR3 coding sequence is TGTGCCAGCAGCCGCGACAGGACATCCTACGAGCAGTACTTC.

In regard to this clone: One end of the junction is discordant with germline, which a read error may explain. The gene calls are TRBV5-6 and TRBJ1-1, with D unresolved. Germline V lookup: CDR1 SGHDT, CDR2 YYEEEE. The CDR3 sequence is 15 residues long. The CDR3 loop reads CASSFRGWENAEAFF. The CDR3 DNA sequence: TGTGCCAGCAGCTTTAGAGGGTGGGAGAACGCTGAAGCTTTCTTT.

A remark on this clone: This specimen includes other DNA sequences encoding the same CDR3. The V gene is TRBV12-3 or TRBV12-4, the J gene TRBJ2-5, with D uncertain. V lost 2 bases, J lost 4 bases, and 5 bases lay in between. This CDR3 has 12 residues. Written as DNA, the CDR3 is TGTGCCAGCAGTTTAATAGGAGAGACCCAGTACTTC. Its translation is CASSLIGETQYF.

The genes are TRBV7-9 and TRBJ1-1; 7 bases line up with TRBD1. The CDR3 runs to 15 residues. CDR1 and CDR2 (germline): SEHNR, FQNEAQ (reference sequence). J lost 3 bases, V lost 1 base, and 5 bases had no gene match. The CDR3 protein is CASSLETGRDTEAFF. The DNA for the CDR3 is TGTGCCAGCAGCTTAGAGACAGGGAGGGACACTGAAGCTTTCTTT.

The genes are TRBV6-1 and TRBJ2-7; perhaps TRBD2 as D (5 bases). The V gene lost 2 bases and the J gene lost 4 bases, with 9 bases spanning the gap. The CDR3 consists of 13 residues. Germline V gene sequence: CDR1 MNHNS, CDR2 SASEGT. The CDR3 reads CASSEMRTYEQYF. The DNA of the CDR3 is TGTGCCAGCAGTGAAATGAGGACTTACGAGCAGTACTTC.

V is TRBV5-1 and J is TRBJ1-1; no clear D gene. The germline V gene encodes CDR1 SGHRS and CDR2 YFSETQ. V gave up 2 bases and J gave up 7 bases, with 15 bases separating them. The CDR3 consists of 14 residues. The CDR3 DNA is TGCGCCAGCAGCTTTTCGGCCTCAACGGTTGAAGCTTTCTTT. Its protein product is CASSFSASTVEAFF.

V and J are TRBV19 and TRBJ2-3, with D perhaps matching TRBD1 (6 bases). Trimming took off 7 bases at V and 4 bases at J, with 12 bases between the two ends. CDR3 size: 13 residues. Germline V gene data show CDR1 as LNHDA and CDR2 as SQIVND (reference sequence). The chain's CDR3 is CASKGDGSDTQYF. In DNA form, the CDR3 reads TGTGCCAGTAAGGGGGACGGCTCAGATACGCAGTATTTT.

V usage is TRBV11-2 and J usage is TRBJ1-2; a weak D match, TRBD1 (5 bases). V lost 4 bases to trimming and J lost 7 bases, with 16 bases between them. Per the germline V gene, CDR1 is SGHAT and CDR2 is FQNNGV. The CDR3 length is 14 residues. The CDR3 DNA follows: TGTGCCAGCAGCTCGGGACCAGGGTATCTTGGCTACACCTTC. It encodes CASSSGPGYLGYTF. Using reference TRBV11-2 and TRBJ1-2 for the parts outside the CDR3, the full variable domain is EAGVAQSPRYKIIEKRQSVAFWCNPISGHATLYWYQQILGQGPKLLIQFQNNGVVDDSQLPKDRFSAERLKGVDSTLKIQPAKLEDSAVYLCASSSGPGYLGYTFGSGTRLTVV.